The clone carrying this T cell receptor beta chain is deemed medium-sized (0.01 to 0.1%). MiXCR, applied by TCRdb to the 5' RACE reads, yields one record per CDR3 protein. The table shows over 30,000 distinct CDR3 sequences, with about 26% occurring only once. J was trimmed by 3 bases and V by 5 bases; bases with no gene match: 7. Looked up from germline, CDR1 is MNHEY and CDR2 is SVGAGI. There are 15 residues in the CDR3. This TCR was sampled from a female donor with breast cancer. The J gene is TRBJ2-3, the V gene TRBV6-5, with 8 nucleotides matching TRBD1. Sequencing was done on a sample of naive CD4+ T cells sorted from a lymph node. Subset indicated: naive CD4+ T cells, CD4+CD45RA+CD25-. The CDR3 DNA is TGTGCCAGCAGTAGGACAGGGTTAACGACAGATACGCAGTATTTT. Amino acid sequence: CASSRTGLTTDTQYF.